A selection of T cell receptor beta chains follows, all from one sample in a study of graft-versus-host responses after intestinal transplantation. The repertoire was sequenced with immunoSEQ multiplex PCR; TCRdb's copy has only in-frame clones and lacks some. There are approximately 10,000 clones in the sample; approximately 92% occur only once, and less than 6.5% lies in the top ten. The sequencing used PBMCs, collected almost 70 days after transplant. These receptors all come from a human patient who received an intestinal transplant, so some T cells may come from the graft donor. Both conserved end residues are part of each CDR3. The order of the fields is J gene, clone size, D gene, CDR3 length, V gene, CDR3 protein. D genes are given only for firm matches. Where a row states a size, it is once, few, many or the class of an expanded clone; other rows omit it.

J gene: TRBJ2-1; clone size: .; D gene: .; CDR3 length: 14; V gene: TRBV9; CDR3 protein: CASSVGFANNEQFF
J gene: TRBJ2-7; clone size: .; D gene: TRBD2; CDR3 length: 18; V gene: TRBV7-2; CDR3 protein: CASSLVPGTSGRVYEQYF
J gene: TRBJ2-7; clone size: .; D gene: .; CDR3 length: 14; V gene: TRBV5-1; CDR3 protein: CASSLKGAAYEQYF
J gene: TRBJ1-6; clone size: once; D gene: TRBD1; CDR3 length: 15; V gene: TRBV5-1; CDR3 protein: CASSEQGVPNSPLHF
J gene: TRBJ2-1; clone size: .; D gene: TRBD2; CDR3 length: 14; V gene: TRBV4-3; CDR3 protein: CASSPSGLEDEQFF
J gene: TRBJ2-3; clone size: .; D gene: TRBD1; CDR3 length: 18; V gene: TRBV28; CDR3 protein: CASSAPGTGQISTDTQYF
J gene: TRBJ2-7; clone size: .; D gene: TRBD2; CDR3 length: 13; V gene: TRBV7-2; CDR3 protein: CASSLAGGYEQYF
J gene: TRBJ2-3; clone size: .; D gene: .; CDR3 length: 15; V gene: TRBV27; CDR3 protein: CASSADRRGTDTQYF
J gene: TRBJ2-5; clone size: .; D gene: .; CDR3 length: 13; V gene: TRBV25-1; CDR3 protein: CASSELNRETQYF
J gene: TRBJ1-1; clone size: .; D gene: .; CDR3 length: 13; V gene: TRBV5-1; CDR3 protein: CASSLQGGTEAFF
J gene: TRBJ2-1; clone size: .; D gene: .; CDR3 length: 14; V gene: TRBV19; CDR3 protein: CASSIGGQYNEQFF
J gene: TRBJ1-6; clone size: .; D gene: TRBD1; CDR3 length: 11; V gene: TRBV7-9; CDR3 protein: CASSGGTDIHF
J gene: TRBJ1-5; clone size: .; D gene: TRBD1; CDR3 length: 17; V gene: TRBV28; CDR3 protein: CASLRDRGPLSNQPQHF
J gene: TRBJ1-1; clone size: .; D gene: TRBD1; CDR3 length: 15; V gene: TRBV28; CDR3 protein: CATHRDRGLLTEAFF
J gene: TRBJ2-7; clone size: .; D gene: TRBD1; CDR3 length: 15; V gene: TRBV9; CDR3 protein: CASSVETGATYEQYF
J gene: TRBJ2-7; clone size: .; D gene: .; CDR3 length: 13; V gene: TRBV7-2; CDR3 protein: CASSLGHSYEQYF
J gene: TRBJ2-7; clone size: .; D gene: .; CDR3 length: 15; V gene: TRBV11-2; CDR3 protein: CASSLEPGSSYEQYF
J gene: TRBJ1-1; clone size: once; D gene: .; CDR3 length: 14; V gene: TRBV5-1; CDR3 protein: CASSLGGLNTEAFF
J gene: TRBJ2-2; clone size: .; D gene: .; CDR3 length: 13; V gene: TRBV6-5; CDR3 protein: CASSYVNTGELFF
J gene: TRBJ1-6; clone size: .; D gene: .; CDR3 length: 13; V gene: TRBV15; CDR3 protein: CATSREGGSPLHF
J gene: TRBJ2-3; clone size: .; D gene: .; CDR3 length: 14; V gene: TRBV4-1; CDR3 protein: CASSQDSHADTQYF
J gene: TRBJ2-2; clone size: few; D gene: TRBD1; CDR3 length: 15; V gene: TRBV9; CDR3 protein: CASSGGQGVAGELFF
J gene: TRBJ2-6; clone size: .; D gene: .; CDR3 length: 18; V gene: TRBV4-2; CDR3 protein: CASSQEGAGASGANVLTF
J gene: TRBJ1-5; clone size: .; D gene: .; CDR3 length: 15; V gene: TRBV4-1; CDR3 protein: CASSQVTGGGQPQHF
J gene: TRBJ2-5; clone size: .; D gene: TRBD2; CDR3 length: 15; V gene: TRBV15; CDR3 protein: CATSRGEGPGKTQYF
J gene: TRBJ2-2; clone size: once; D gene: .; CDR3 length: 16; V gene: TRBV5-4; CDR3 protein: CASSFVGSGNTGELFF
J gene: TRBJ1-5; clone size: .; D gene: TRBD1; CDR3 length: 13; V gene: TRBV6-6; CDR3 protein: CASRDRLNQPQHF
J gene: TRBJ2-1; clone size: .; D gene: .; CDR3 length: 12; V gene: TRBV9; CDR3 protein: CASSGIYNEQFF
J gene: TRBJ2-1; clone size: once; D gene: TRBD1; CDR3 length: 18; V gene: TRBV28; CDR3 protein: CASSNLRSGGIVGIEQFF
J gene: TRBJ2-1; clone size: .; D gene: TRBD2; CDR3 length: 12; V gene: TRBV4-2; CDR3 protein: CASSQTSGEQFF
J gene: TRBJ2-7; clone size: .; D gene: TRBD1; CDR3 length: 15; V gene: TRBV7-2; CDR3 protein: CASSSWTGVGYEQYF
J gene: TRBJ1-3; clone size: .; D gene: .; CDR3 length: 12; V gene: TRBV6-6; CDR3 protein: CASSYGGDTIYF
J gene: TRBJ2-5; clone size: .; D gene: .; CDR3 length: 15; V gene: TRBV28; CDR3 protein: CASRHTPTGDETQYF
J gene: .; clone size: .; D gene: TRBD1; CDR3 length: 14; V gene: TRBV18; CDR3 protein: CASSLGQGTYEQYF
J gene: TRBJ1-2; clone size: .; D gene: .; CDR3 length: 18; V gene: TRBV25-1; CDR3 protein: CASIGPPQGGSGDYGYTF
J gene: TRBJ1-3; clone size: .; D gene: TRBD1; CDR3 length: 20; V gene: TRBV14; CDR3 protein: CASSQDLWTGGLSSGNTIYF
J gene: TRBJ2-1; clone size: .; D gene: TRBD2; CDR3 length: 15; V gene: TRBV6-1; CDR3 protein: CASSELAGGYNEQFF
J gene: TRBJ2-2; clone size: .; D gene: .; CDR3 length: 17; V gene: TRBV4-1; CDR3 protein: CASSQDRVGRSTGELFF
J gene: TRBJ1-1; clone size: .; D gene: .; CDR3 length: 14; V gene: TRBV27; CDR3 protein: CASSLTRGRTEAFF
J gene: TRBJ2-5; clone size: .; D gene: .; CDR3 length: 14; V gene: TRBV5-8; CDR3 protein: CASSPRQNQETQYF
J gene: TRBJ1-1; clone size: once; D gene: .; CDR3 length: 16; V gene: TRBV6-1; CDR3 protein: CASSEWAGRMNTEAFF
J gene: TRBJ1-5; clone size: .; D gene: TRBD1; CDR3 length: 14; V gene: TRBV19; CDR3 protein: CASSIPGGRQPQHF
J gene: TRBJ1-2; clone size: .; D gene: .; CDR3 length: 12; V gene: TRBV30; CDR3 protein: CAWNGETSGYTF
J gene: TRBJ1-1; clone size: .; D gene: TRBD1; CDR3 length: 13; V gene: TRBV2; CDR3 protein: CASALQGSPEAFF
J gene: TRBJ2-5; clone size: .; D gene: .; CDR3 length: 14; V gene: TRBV4-3; CDR3 protein: CASSQAWGQETQYF
J gene: TRBJ2-7; clone size: .; D gene: .; CDR3 length: 14; V gene: TRBV11-2; CDR3 protein: CASSLGRQAYEQYF
J gene: TRBJ2-5; clone size: .; D gene: TRBD1; CDR3 length: 15; V gene: TRBV28; CDR3 protein: CASRKSTRGQETQYF
J gene: TRBJ1-1; clone size: .; D gene: .; CDR3 length: 16; V gene: TRBV18; CDR3 protein: CASSPPADRQNTEAFF
J gene: TRBJ1-2; clone size: .; D gene: .; CDR3 length: 15; V gene: TRBV4-2; CDR3 protein: CASSQDLVTNYGYTF
J gene: TRBJ2-2; clone size: .; D gene: .; CDR3 length: 13; V gene: TRBV6-4; CDR3 protein: CASSDSGTGELFF
J gene: TRBJ2-2; clone size: .; D gene: .; CDR3 length: 17; V gene: TRBV4-3; CDR3 protein: CASSQGRGAGVNGELFF
J gene: TRBJ1-4; clone size: .; D gene: .; CDR3 length: 14; V gene: TRBV28; CDR3 protein: CASSFSATNEKLFF
J gene: TRBJ1-2; clone size: .; D gene: TRBD1; CDR3 length: 15; V gene: TRBV5-8; CDR3 protein: CASSFDSGQGYGYTF
J gene: TRBJ2-2; clone size: .; D gene: TRBD1; CDR3 length: 18; V gene: TRBV28; CDR3 protein: CASSFPGTGWIRTGELFF
J gene: TRBJ2-1; clone size: .; D gene: TRBD1; CDR3 length: 15; V gene: TRBV6-1; CDR3 protein: CASSPWTGSYNEQFF
J gene: TRBJ2-4; clone size: .; D gene: TRBD1; CDR3 length: 17; V gene: TRBV7-9; CDR3 protein: CASSLEGAGFRKNIQYF
J gene: TRBJ2-7; clone size: .; D gene: .; CDR3 length: 19; V gene: TRBV27; CDR3 protein: CASSLGRARGLRSSYEQYF